The T cell receptor (beta chain) described here comes from a study of blood T cell repertoires in COVID-19. Background on the study: Nucleic acid was either cDNA or gDNA, and it came from T cells, B-cell-depleted T cells, or PBMCs.

The CDR3 is 16 residues long. Germline V gene lookup returns CDR1 KGHSH and CDR2 LQKENI. V shed 3 bases and J shed 0 bases, with 15 bases lying between them. Some clones are missing from TCRdb's copy, which holds only in-frame ones; the method was immunoSEQ multiplex PCR. This table has over 250,000 clones, more than 75% appearing once. This TCR was recovered from a woman in her 40s who had recovered from COVID-19. The chain employs TRBV18 and TRBJ2-7; D might be TRBD2 (5 bases). Sequencing input: peripheral blood. The CDR3 protein is CASSPLGGRTSYEQYF. The CDR3 region has the DNA TGTGCCAGCTCACCCTTGGGCGGGCGGACCTCCTACGAGCAGTACTTC.